The 19 T cell receptor beta chains below were found in one sample sequenced in a study of T cells after yellow fever vaccination. TCRdb re-called the 5' RACE reads with MiXCR, one entry per CDR3 protein. This table holds approximately 330,000 distinct CDR3 sequences, 4.1% found once. The sample consisted of PBMCs, taken 5 days after the yellow fever booster vaccination. The origin of the receptors is a man between 18 and 35 years old who received the YFV17D yellow fever vaccine.

The CDR3 DNA reads as TGCAGTGCTAGAGGGCCAGACACAGATACGCAGTATTTT. Translating it yields CSARGPDTDTQYF. The chain joins TRBV20-1 to TRBJ2-3; no firm D call. Germline CDR1 DFQATT, CDR2 SNEGSKA (reference sequence). The ends were cut back, 1 base at V and 2 bases at J, with 7 bases in the middle. CDR3 size: 13 residues.

This clonotype was observed a few times. The chain recombines TRBV10-3 with TRBJ1-3; 9 nucleotides agree with TRBD1. The V gene end was trimmed by 9 bases and the J gene end by 3 bases; junction bases not matched to a gene: 3. The CDR3 is 13 amino acids. Germline V gene sequence: CDR1 ENHRY, CDR2 SYGVKD. In DNA, the CDR3 is TGTGCCATTTCGGACAGGGGTGGAAACACCATATATTTT. Residues: CAISDRGGNTIYF.

This clonotype was seen ten or more times. This chain joins TRBV12-3 or TRBV12-4 and TRBJ1-2, with TRBD1 as a possible D gene (5 bases). V was shortened by 3 bases and J by 8 bases, with 13 bases between the two germline ends. The CDR3 is 13 residues long. The CDR3 here is CASSFRGAGGYTF. DNA of the CDR3: TGTGCCAGCAGTTTCCGCGGGGCTGGGGGCTACACCTTC.

The chain couples TRBV30 to TRBJ2-7; D possibly corresponds to TRBD1 (5 bases). Trimming took 0 bases from V and 3 from J, leaving 9 bases between them. This CDR3 contains 13 residues. The germline CDR1 and CDR2 sequences are GTSNPN and SVGIG (reference sequence). The CDR3, as DNA: TGTGCCTGGAGTGTACCAGGGCACTACGAGCAGTACTTC. Translating it yields CAWSVPGHYEQYF.

This rearrangement joins TRBV7-8 to TRBJ1-2, with 8 positions matching TRBD1. V trimming: 5 bases; J trimming: 4 bases; junction bases outside the gene matches: 18. Germline V gene sequence: CDR1 SGHVS, CDR2 FQNEAQ. The CDR3 length is 18 residues. CDR3: CASSPTGRGDRSVYGYTF. The CDR3 bases are TGTGCCAGCAGCCCAACCGGGAGGGGGGACAGGTCGGTCTATGGCTACACCTTC.

In its sample, this clonotype was seen a few times. V is TRBV20-1 and J is TRBJ1-5, with 10 bases identical to TRBD1. CDR1 DFQATT and CDR2 SNEGSKA come from the germline V gene (reference sequence). The CDR3 is 17 residues long. Trimming took 2 bases from V and 6 from J; bases not matched to a gene: 13. The CDR3 DNA is TGCAGTGCTAGACATGGGACAGGGGCGTATGAAGGTCAGCCCCAGCATTTT. Translation: CSARHGTGAYEGQPQHF.

This clonotype was picked up a small number of times. The rearrangement uses TRBV12-3 or TRBV12-4 and TRBJ2-5; weak D call: TRBD2 (6 bases). V was pared by 5 bases and J by 4 bases, with 17 bases between. CDR3 length equals 15 residues. CDR3 nucleotides: TGTGCCAGCAGTCCGGTCAGCGGGCAGAGAGAGACCCAGTACTTC. Encoded protein: CASSPVSGQRETQYF.

Many counts were recorded for this clonotype. The chain carries TRBV21-1 and TRBJ2-5; the table names TRBD1, a call not compared with the DNA. TRBV21-1 has pseudogene status. The CDR3 length is 14 residues. The CDR3, as DNA: TGTGCCAGCAGGATACAGGGTGGGAAAAAGACCCAGTACTTC. Translation: CASRIQGGKKTQYF.

The chain links TRBV12-3 or TRBV12-4 to TRBJ2-3; 8 bases align to TRBD2. The trim removed 5 bases at V and 4 bases at J, leaving 8 bases unmatched. The CDR3 loop spans 15 amino acids. CDR3 loop: CASSPPAGAADTQYF. The CDR3 DNA reads as TGTGCCAGCAGTCCTCCAGCGGGGGCGGCAGATACGCAGTATTTT.

The V call is TRBV5-1, the J call TRBJ1-2; D remains unclear. Between the trimmed V and J ends, which lost 0 bases and 4 bases, there was a span of 13 bases. The CDR3 is made up of 15 amino acids. The germline V gene encodes CDR1 SGHRS and CDR2 YFSETQ. The CDR3 DNA sequence: TGCGCCAGCAGCTTGGCCCCTGTAGGAGCCTATGGCTACACCTTC. Its protein is CASSLAPVGAYGYTF.

This clonotype was observed many times. This chain joins TRBV7-9 and TRBJ2-5; D call uncertain. This CDR3 has 15 residues. Germline CDR1 and CDR2: SEHNR and FQNEAQ (reference sequence). V gave up 8 bases and J gave up 5 bases, with 21 bases separating them. CDR3 sequence (DNA): TGTGCCAGCCGATGGACGCCTACTATGGGGGAGACCCAGTACTTC. It yields the protein CASRWTPTMGETQYF.

In its sample, this clonotype was seen a few times. The chain recombines TRBV4-3 with TRBJ2-7; 8 nucleotides align to TRBD1. The V gene end was trimmed by 0 bases and the J gene end by 5 bases; junction bases not matched to a gene: 6. This CDR3 is built from 15 residues. Germline V CDR1 and CDR2: LGHNA, YSLEER. The CDR3 bases are TGCGCCAGCAGCCAAGACCCCCGACAGGGGAACGAGCAGTACTTC. Amino acids: CASSQDPRQGNEQYF.

This clonotype has just a few counts. The J gene is TRBJ1-5, the V gene TRBV19, with D possibly matching TRBD1 (6 bases). V gave up 9 bases and J gave up 3 bases, with 24 bases separating them. Germline CDR1 LNHDA, CDR2 SQIVND (reference sequence). This CDR3 spans 17 amino acids. For the CDR3, the DNA is TGTGCCAGCCTACCTTGGCAGGGGAAAGGGAACAATCAGCCCCAGCATTTT. Its protein is CASLPWQGKGNNQPQHF.

Many counts were recorded for this clonotype. J is TRBJ2-3 and V is TRBV7-9; 8 nucleotides line up with TRBD1. Looked up from germline, CDR1 is SEHNR and CDR2 is FQNEAQ (reference sequence). J lost 2 bases, V lost 4 bases, and 5 bases had no gene match. The length of the CDR3 is 15 residues. The CDR3 is CASSWTGRYTDTQYF. The CDR3, as DNA: TGTGCCAGCAGCTGGACAGGGAGGTACACAGATACGCAGTATTTT. The variable domain in full, completed from reference TRBV7-9 and TRBJ2-3, reads DTGVSQNPRHKITKRGQNVTFRCDPISEHNRLYWYRQTLGQGPEFLTYFQNEAQLEKSRLLSDRFSAERPKGSFSTLEIQRTEQGDSAMYLCASSWTGRYTDTQYFGPGTRLTVL.

The V call is TRBV9, the J call TRBJ2-3; D gene unclear. Trimming took off 1 base at V and 3 bases at J, with 6 bases between the two ends. CDR3 length equals 13 residues. The germline V gene encodes CDR1 SGDLS and CDR2 YYNGEE. For the CDR3, the DNA is TGTGCCAGCAGCGTAAGTAGGACAGATACGCAGTATTTT. This translates into CASSVSRTDTQYF.

The chain is built from TRBV4-3 and TRBJ2-3, with D perhaps TRBD2 (6 bases). With 0 bases removed from V and 6 bases from J, the gap between germline ends came to 28 bases. The CDR3 is made up of 20 amino acids. Germline V gives CDR1 LGHNA, CDR2 YSLEER. CDR3 sequence: CASSQDFHVVGTSLSDTQYF. The CDR3 region has the DNA TGCGCCAGCAGCCAAGATTTTCACGTTGTCGGTACTAGCCTAAGTGATACGCAGTATTTT.

This clonotype was observed at least ten times. This rearrangement joins TRBV5-1 to TRBJ1-2; TRBD1 aligns across 9 bases. Germline-derived CDR1 and CDR2 are SGHRS and YFSETQ. CDR3 length equals 14 residues. Trimming removed 3 bases from V and 6 bases from J; junction bases left unmatched: 6. The CDR3 DNA reads as TGCGCCAGCAGCTCGCAACAGGGGGCGGATGGCTACACCTTC. Translated, it gives CASSSQQGADGYTF.

This clonotype was recorded a few times. The rearrangement joins TRBV6-6 to TRBJ2-2; D may be TRBD1 or TRBD2 (5 bases each). This CDR3 contains 15 residues. V gave up 6 bases and J gave up 3 bases, with 14 bases separating them. The germline gives CDR1 MNHNY, CDR2 SVGAGI (reference sequence). This CDR3 reads CASRPPQGDTGELFF. In nucleotides, the CDR3 is TGTGCCAGCAGACCCCCCCAGGGAGACACCGGGGAGCTGTTTTTT.

This clonotype has at least ten counts. This chain connects TRBV27 to TRBJ1-6, with unresolved D. The CDR3 is 15 residues long. Germline lookup yields CDR1 MNHEY and CDR2 SMNVEV (reference sequence). Trimming stripped 2 bases from V and 8 bases from J, with 13 bases between. CDR3 sequence: CASSLRGGMDSPLHF. Here the CDR3 DNA reads TGTGCCAGCAGTTTACGTGGTGGCATGGATTCACCCCTCCACTTT.